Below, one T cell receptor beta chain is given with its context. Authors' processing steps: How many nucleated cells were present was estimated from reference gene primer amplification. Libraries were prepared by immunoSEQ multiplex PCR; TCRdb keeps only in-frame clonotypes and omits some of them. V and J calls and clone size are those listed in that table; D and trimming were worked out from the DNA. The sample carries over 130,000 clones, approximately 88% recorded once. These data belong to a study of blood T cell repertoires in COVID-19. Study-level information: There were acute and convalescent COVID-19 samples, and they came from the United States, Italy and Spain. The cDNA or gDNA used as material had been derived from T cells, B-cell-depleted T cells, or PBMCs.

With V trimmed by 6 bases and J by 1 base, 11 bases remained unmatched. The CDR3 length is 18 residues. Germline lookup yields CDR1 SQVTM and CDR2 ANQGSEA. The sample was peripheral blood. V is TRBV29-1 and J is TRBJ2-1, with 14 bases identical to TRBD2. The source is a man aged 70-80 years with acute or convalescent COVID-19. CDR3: CSVLQTSGRAWSYNEQFF. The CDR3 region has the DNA TGCAGCGTACTACAGACTAGCGGGAGGGCTTGGTCCTACAATGAGCAGTTCTTC.